This TCR beta chain was identified during a study of somatic mutations in cytotoxic T cells in rheumatoid arthritis. Overall study results and limits: For patients with rheumatoid arthritis, CD8+ clonality went up with age, while healthy controls showed no such change.

Regarding this clone: Its cognate antigen is unknown.

Assay used: immunoSEQ multiplex PCR; TCRdb lists only in-frame clones, some missing. The sample yields roughly 20,000 clones, just under 80% seen once. The sequenced sample was CD8+ T cells sorted from blood. The source of this sequence is an adult with rheumatoid arthritis.

In DNA form, the CDR3 reads TGTGCCAGCAGCCCCACCCCTTCTCAGCCCCAGCATTTT. As protein: CASSPTPSQPQHF. The rearrangement links TRBV27 to TRBJ1-5; D is unresolved. Germline assignment: CDR1 MNHEY and CDR2 SMNVEV (reference sequence). V gave up 6 bases and J gave up 6 bases, with 12 bases separating them. The CDR3 loop spans 13 amino acids.